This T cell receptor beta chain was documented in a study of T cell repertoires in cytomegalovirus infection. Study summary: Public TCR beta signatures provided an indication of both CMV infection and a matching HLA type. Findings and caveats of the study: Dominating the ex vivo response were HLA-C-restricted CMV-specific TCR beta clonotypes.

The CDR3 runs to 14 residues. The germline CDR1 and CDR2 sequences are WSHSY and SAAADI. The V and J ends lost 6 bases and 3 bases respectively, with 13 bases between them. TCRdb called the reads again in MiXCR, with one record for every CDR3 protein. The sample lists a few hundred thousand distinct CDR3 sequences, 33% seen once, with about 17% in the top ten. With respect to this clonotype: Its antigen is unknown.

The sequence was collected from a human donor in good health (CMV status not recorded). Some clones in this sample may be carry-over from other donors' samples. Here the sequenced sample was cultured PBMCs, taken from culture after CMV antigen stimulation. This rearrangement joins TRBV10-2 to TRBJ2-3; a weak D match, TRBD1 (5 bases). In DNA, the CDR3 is TGCGCCAGCAGCCCTAGGGGCATGACAGATACGCAGTATTTT. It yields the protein CASSPRGMTDTQYF.